The sequence of this TCR beta chain was determined in a study of cytomegalovirus exposure and HLA in healthy donors (dated 2017 in TCRdb). Looking at the study overall: An earlier analysis of about 560 of the donors reported over 250 Gb of sequence data and around 120 million unique TCR beta sequences obtained from around 170 million T cells. Alongside the repertoire data, information on donor age, sex, ethnicity and CMV serostatus was compiled. Besides the first cohort of 550 to 750 subjects, a separate validation cohort made up of over a hundred different subjects was used. The study combined high-throughput TCR immunosequencing, statistical association of individual TCRs with disease status, and machine learning to predict cytomegalovirus infection status. The genetic ancestry cluster associated with self-reported Caucasian donors included around 76% of the 398 genotyped donors. An early release covering roughly 640 HLA-typed donors comprised around 300 gigabases of sequencing data and around 86 million unique TCR sequences. A later genetic analysis took genome-wide SNP genotypes for about three fifths of the roughly 670 donors and used that subset as a discovery cohort. All discovery cohort repertoires had been generated on a single sequencing platform. A later analysis re-analyzed previously published TCR beta repertoires from approximately 700 donors and added high-resolution HLA genotyping to study TCR occurrence patterns. About five DR-DQ haplotypes were treated as single units for association and clustering because of strong linkage in the cohort. Typing coverage differed by locus: A, B, C, DRB1 and DQB1 were typed in roughly 620-630 donors, DQA1 in around 500, DPA1 in 600 to 610, and DPB1 in around 440. The study was designed to test whether signatures of past pathogen exposure could be identified by cataloging public T cell receptors. In the later analysis, no new phenotypic data were used to find candidate immune exposures; instead, reliance was placed on TCR beta sequences and their occurrence across donors. The study profiled the T cell repertoires of more than 500 subjects by immunosequencing and related them to cytomegalovirus serostatus. Both class I and class II loci were covered by HLA typing, at four-digit resolution. Among 300 to 450 genotyped donors of the cohort, an average of approximately 240,000 unique TCR beta nucleotide sequences were sequenced per donor, roughly 18% of them non-productive. An earlier analysis of some 500 of the donors used high-throughput TCR beta sequencing to judge whether each TCR beta V gene segment behaved as functional or pseudogenic. Broader findings and caveats from the paper: The only immune exposure information available for the cohort was CMV serostatus. Correlated functional status among segregating V segments might reflect linkage disequilibrium, but an unknown experimental factor could not be ruled out. An earlier analysis of around 540 of the donors showed that most TCR beta V segments appeared in productive rearrangements either about 87% or about 30% of the time, which broadly matched IMGT annotations. A later analysis found that most CMV-associated TCR beta chains appeared HLA-restricted, with HLA associations seemingly driven largely by CMV exposure. The study gave a list of 150 to 200 TCR beta chains associated with cytomegalovirus. A later genetic analysis reported fewer N-insertions in productive TCRs among donors in an Asian-associated ancestry cluster than the roughly 700-donor mean. Because counts were too low, 15 to 20 rarely observed V segments, including chromosome 9 orphons, were left out of the earlier analysis of some 640 of the donors. Only TCR beta chains were sequenced in this cohort, and the absence of alpha or paired-chain data limited detectable features. V-gene and J-gene trimming of TCR beta chains was associated with a missense DCLRE1C variant in a later genetic analysis, and the association was replicated in an independent cohort. In a later analysis, the rate of TCR association differed among HLA loci, with DRB1 alleles having the most associated TCRs and HLA-C alleles having the fewest. A cluster of highly shared sequence variants was judged likely to represent a technical artifact of the sequencing pipeline. In a later analysis, HLA-associated TCR beta chains were found to be more clonally expanded and to have lower generation probabilities than equally common non-associated chains. Strong co-occurrence of HLA alleles, especially DR and DQ, made assigning TCR associations to individual alleles difficult. A few of the identified cytomegalovirus-associated TCR beta chains were confirmed in vitro to be specific for cytomegalovirus antigens. A further reported finding was that TCR beta sequences accurately predicted the HLA-A and HLA-B alleles for most subjects in the first cohort. In a later analysis, several top co-occurrence clusters were reported to appear linked to parvovirus B19, influenza, CMV and Epstein-Barr virus. In a later analysis, about 16,000 TCR beta sequences were associated with specific HLA alleles at a false discovery rate of 0.05. Because HLA typing was missing for some donors at each locus, association tests included only the typed subset. Roughly uniform sequencing depth across donors was assumed in presence/absence analyses, although this assumption may not hold. The authors suggested that the approach could potentially be extended to other disease states and immunological phenotypes. The 87-base-pair reads could not distinguish some IMGT-functional V segments, including TRBV6-2 and TRBV6-3, so those segments were excluded. Most TCR sequences were observed very rarely across donors, whereas some public TCRs were present in many individuals. In both the original and validation cohorts, the classifier was reported to diagnose cytomegalovirus status with high specificity and sensitivity.

The cohort was made up of about 670 healthy bone marrow donors. At the time of sampling, all cohort members were nominally healthy, though unrecorded immune exposures were likely present. The donor tested CMV seropositive, placing the donor among the 250 to 300 seropositive members of the cohort. A peripheral blood sample was provided by each donor, and peripheral blood mononuclear cells were used for TCR beta sequencing. Genomic DNA extraction from the blood cell samples was performed with the Qiagen DNeasy Blood Extraction Kit. Library construction relied on the immunoSEQ multiplex PCR assay. For the multiplex PCR, a mixture combining 60 forward primers for TCR Vbeta segments and 13 reverse primers for TCR Jbeta segments was used. The CDR3 region of rearranged TCR beta genes was amplified from genomic DNA by a multiplex PCR assay. The amplified TCR beta libraries were sequenced on the Illumina HiSeq System as 87-base-pair reads. As for the authors' bioinformatics: A later analysis counted around 72 million unique TCR beta chains across the 670 or so repertoires, and around 12 million of these chains were shared by at least two donors. A nearest-neighbor algorithm error-corrected the raw reads and collapsed the reads into unique sequences, merging closely related sequences to remove PCR and sequencing errors. To assign V, D and J gene segments, CDR3 sequences were aligned to IMGT reference sequences. Each retained sequence needed at least a six-nucleotide match to both a V gene segment and a J gene segment. Rearrangements were called productive when the CDR3 lacked stop codons and stayed in frame with V and J; all others were non-productive. Following IMGT convention, CDR3 was defined as the stretch from the second conserved V-encoded cysteine up to the conserved J-encoded phenylalanine. Sequences without an unambiguous match to a single V gene segment were excluded from the earlier analysis of 450 to 750 of the donors. An earlier analysis of several hundred of the donors called V segments functional above 56.7% productive rearrangements and segregating when the between-donor standard deviation exceeded 5%. A statistical classification framework was built for diagnosing cytomegalovirus status from the catalog of TCR beta chain sequences. A later analysis assigned V and J genes by comparing TCR nucleotide sequences with IMGT/GENE-DB human TR gene sequences. Using the TCRdist pipeline, a later analysis assigned CDR3 sequences along with most-parsimonious VDJ recombination scenarios. A later analysis defined each TCR beta chain by its CDR3 amino acid sequence plus V-gene family, and excluded reads lacking a unique V-gene family. A later analysis removed 450 to 600 highly shared, low-generation-probability nucleotide sequences to deal with suspected cross-contamination and a sequencing artifact. For each public chain, a later analysis derived a clonal expansion index from normalized ranks of inferred template counts within each repertoire. A later analysis computed generation probabilities with a VDJ recombination model fitted to out-of-frame rearrangements, and checked the results against IGoR. A later analysis scored TCR-TCR, TCR-HLA and TCR-CMV co-occurrence with hypergeometric tests, applying a repertoire-size bias correction to TCR pairs. A later analysis estimated false discovery rates by permuting HLA or CMV assignments 20 times. In a later analysis, co-occurring TCRs were grouped with DBSCAN, and TCRdist sequence similarity was added when clustering was performed within HLA-allele-positive subsets. Repertoires with fewer than 30,000 or more than 120,000 public chains, plus five repertoires with anomalous nucleotide sharing, were excluded from co-occurrence clustering. TCRdb re-hosts the immuneACCESS table, in-frame sequences only. Its copies lack some clones; in the studies checked, an unresolved V gene accounts for under half of them, and the cause for the rest is not known. That table supplies the V and J calls and clone size; D and trimming were determined from the DNA. This sample lists tens of thousands of clones; roughly 72% were detected once. The ten largest make up around a fifth of the sample.

V loses 7 bases of germline sequence and J loses 0 bases, and the interval between the two ends is 18 bases. The germline V gene supplies CDR1 SQVTM and CDR2 ANQGSEA. The CDR3 runs 16 amino acids, cysteine and phenylalanine included. Only CDR3 DNA is held: 48 bases, read in frame from base 1. About this clone itself: What antigen it recognizes has not been identified. No base qualities exist here, and no much larger clone lies one base off it.

Material: PBMCs. The rearrangement joined TRBV29-1 to TRBJ2-2; the D region possibly corresponds to TRBD2 (5 bases align). The receptor's source is a woman aged 25 to 45 in good health and CMV-seropositive. The CDR3 in this case is CSAQNPTGANTGELFF. The DNA sequence is TGCAGCGCTCAAAACCCGACCGGGGCGAACACCGGGGAGCTGTTTTTT.